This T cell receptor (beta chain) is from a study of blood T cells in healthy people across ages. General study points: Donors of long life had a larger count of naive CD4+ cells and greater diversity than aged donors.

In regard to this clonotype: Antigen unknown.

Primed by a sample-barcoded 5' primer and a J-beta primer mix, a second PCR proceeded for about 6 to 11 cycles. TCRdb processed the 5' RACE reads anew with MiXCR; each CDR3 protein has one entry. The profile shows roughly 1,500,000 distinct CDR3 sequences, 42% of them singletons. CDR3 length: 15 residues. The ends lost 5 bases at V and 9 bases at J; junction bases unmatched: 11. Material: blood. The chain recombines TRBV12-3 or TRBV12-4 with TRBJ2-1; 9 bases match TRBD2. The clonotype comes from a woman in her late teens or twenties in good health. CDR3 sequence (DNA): TGTGCCAGCAGTCCAAGCGGGAGGTTCACCAGTGAGCAGTTCTTC. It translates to CASSPSGRFTSEQFF.